This record concerns one T cell receptor beta chain sequence. Its cognate antigen is unknown. The data belong to a study of OX40 agonist ivuxolimab in advanced cancers. Study-wide findings and caveats: Researchers did not determine the expanded peripheral T cells' antigen specificity. Dosing at 0.1 to 3.0 mg/kg was accompanied by clonal expansion of CD4+ and CD8+ blood T cells by week 6.

Sequencing was performed with immunoSEQ multiplex PCR; in TCRdb, only in-frame clones are kept and a portion is missing. The top ten hold around 2% of the sample, which has 74,000 or so clones, about 92% seen once. The length of the CDR3 is 13 residues. Trimming left V 6 bases short and J 4 bases short, with 10 bases between. Germline loops: CDR1 MNHEY, CDR2 SVGAGI. The gene calls are TRBV6-5 and TRBJ1-5, with a possible D match to TRBD1 (5 bases). The sequence derives from an adult with an advanced solid tumor such as melanoma, head and neck, liver or kidney cancer. The starting material was CD4+ or CD8+ T cells sorted from blood, obtained in a trial of the OX40 agonist ivuxolimab. The CDR3 DNA is TGTGCCAGCAGCTTGGGGCATAATCAGCCCCAGCATTTT. It codes for CASSLGHNQPQHF.